These 19 T cell receptor beta chains were sequenced from one sample in a study of patients and donors after allogeneic stem cell transplantation. TCRdb recomputed calls from the RT-PCR reads with MiXCR, one row per CDR3 protein. The sample lists hundreds of thousands of distinct CDR3 sequences, 16% occurring once. Sequenced material: blood, either unsorted or a sorted T cell fraction (not recorded which). The origin of the receptors is a human donor who was either an allogeneic HSCT recipient or a stem cell or donor lymphocyte infusion donor (not recorded which). It is not recorded whose cells these are; they may come from a transplant donor.

Only a few counts were recorded for this clonotype. The gene calls are TRBV6-2 or TRBV6-3 and TRBJ2-1; D possibly corresponds to TRBD1 (6 bases). Germline lookup yields CDR1 MNHEY and CDR2 SVGEGT. The germline V and J ends were trimmed by 0 bases and 10 bases, with 19 bases remaining between them. The CDR3 spans 16 residues. CDR3 DNA sequence: TGTGCCAGCAGTTACTCGGGGACACTCCAAGTTAGGGAGCAGTTCTTC. Translating it yields CASSYSGTLQVREQFF.

This clonotype occurred many times. The chain uses TRBV10-3 and TRBJ1-3, with TRBD1 matching over 7 bases. The germline V gene has CDR1 ENHRY and CDR2 SYGVKD. The V and J ends lost 10 bases and 4 bases, in that order; junction bases with no gene match: 13. This CDR3 comprises 15 residues. The CDR3 sequence: CATRSGTDTGNTIYF. CDR3 nucleotides: TGTGCCACCCGGTCAGGGACAGATACGGGAAACACCATATATTTT.

This clonotype was counted at least ten times. This chain joins TRBV12-3 or TRBV12-4 and TRBJ2-2; D is ambiguous. The CDR3 extends over 11 amino acids. V was shortened by 3 bases and J by 7 bases, with 3 bases between the two germline ends. The CDR3 nucleotides read TGTGCCAGCAGTTTCCTCGGGGAGCTGTTTTTT. It yields the protein CASSFLGELFF.

The chain uses TRBV29-1 and TRBJ2-5; possible D gene TRBD2, 6 bases. CDR3 length equals 15 residues. Germline loops: CDR1 SQVTM, CDR2 ANQGSEA. Trimming removed 2 bases from V and 1 base from J, with 14 bases in between. CDR3 bases: TGCAGCGTTGAACTGAACGGACTACCCCAAGAGACCCAGTACTTC. Protein product: CSVELNGLPQETQYF.

This rearrangement joins TRBV20-1 to TRBJ2-3; TRBD2 aligns across 8 bases. The CDR3 covers 15 residues. Germline loops: CDR1 DFQATT, CDR2 SNEGSKA (reference sequence). J gave up 4 bases and V 1 base, and 7 bases lay outside the gene matches. CDR3 amino acids: CSARVAGGPPDTQYF. In DNA form, the CDR3 reads TGCAGTGCTAGAGTCGCGGGGGGTCCCCCAGATACGCAGTATTTT.

This clonotype was picked up a small number of times. The chain is built from TRBV10-3 and TRBJ1-2, with D hard to call. Germline assignment: CDR1 ENHRY and CDR2 SYGVKD. V lost 5 bases, J lost 6 bases, and 10 bases lay in between. The CDR3 loop spans 12 amino acids. CDR3 bases: TGTGCCATCAGTTGGGGATTACATGGCTACACCTTC. This codes for CAISWGLHGYTF.

This clonotype was counted many times. The chain links TRBV5-1 to TRBJ1-1; no clear D gene. The germline gives CDR1 SGHRS, CDR2 YFSETQ. Trimming shortened V by 0 bases and J by 4 bases, and 7 bases separated the two germline ends. This CDR3 comprises 13 residues. The CDR3 DNA reads as TGCGCCAGCAGCTTGGCTGGCAGCACTGAAGCTTTCTTT. This codes for CASSLAGSTEAFF. Full variable domain (missing parts from reference TRBV5-1 and TRBJ1-1): KAGVTQTPRYLIKTRGQQVTLSCSPISGHRSVSWYQQTPGQGLQFLFEYFSETQRNKGNFPGRFSGRQFSNSRSEMNVSTLELGDSALYLCASSLAGSTEAFFGQGTRLTVV.

This clonotype has only a few counts. This chain uses TRBV25-1 with TRBJ2-3; a weak D match, TRBD2 (5 bases). The CDR3 runs 16 residues. Germline V gives CDR1 MGHDK, CDR2 SYGVNS. V was trimmed by 2 bases and J by 0 bases, leaving 12 bases between them. CDR3 DNA sequence: TGTGCCAGCAGTGAAAGGGCCTCGGGGAGCACAGATACGCAGTATTTT. Amino acid sequence: CASSERASGSTDTQYF.

The rearrangement uses TRBV25-1 and TRBJ2-1; 10 nucleotides align to TRBD2. Germline V CDR1 and CDR2: MGHDK, SYGVNS. V lost 5 bases to trimming and J lost 7 bases; unmatched junction nucleotides: 5. The CDR3 is made up of 14 amino acids. The DNA for the CDR3 is TGTGCCAGCAGTCAAGCGGGGGGGAGGAATGAGCAGTTCTTC. As protein: CASSQAGGRNEQFF.

V is TRBV7-6 and J is TRBJ1-4; TRBD1 agrees at 7 bases. The CDR3 covers 16 residues. Germline CDR1 reads SGHVS; CDR2 reads FNYEAQ. Losses at the gene ends were 5 bases for V and 0 bases for J; bases not matched to a gene: 6. The CDR3 spells CASSRGTGATNEKLFF. The CDR3 DNA reads TGTGCCAGCAGCCGCGGCACAGGGGCAACTAATGAAAAACTGTTTTTT.

This clonotype appeared many times. The chain couples TRBV7-9 to TRBJ2-5, with 11 bases identical to TRBD2. V gave up 7 bases and J gave up 4 bases; unmatched junction bases: 8. CDR3 size: 15 residues. Per the germline V gene, CDR1 is SEHNR and CDR2 is FQNEAQ (reference sequence). As DNA, the CDR3 is TGTGCCAGCAACGTAGCGGGGGGGGTGGGAGAGACCCAGTACTTC. Its protein is CASNVAGGVGETQYF.

The genes are TRBV6-2 or TRBV6-3 and TRBJ2-7; TRBD1 matches 8 bases. Trimming cost V 7 bases and J 3 bases; bases outside gene matches: 11. CDR1 is MNHEY and CDR2 is SVGEGT in the germline V gene. The CDR3 consists of 15 residues. DNA for the CDR3: TGTGCCAGCAATGTTGCCGGACAGGGCCGCTACGAGCAGTACTTC. Translating it yields CASNVAGQGRYEQYF.

This chain joins TRBV2 and TRBJ2-3, with D perhaps matching TRBD2 (6 bases). The CDR3 contains 17 residues. The V end lost 6 bases, the J end lost 2 bases, and 21 bases lay between the germline ends. Germline values: CDR1 SNHLY, CDR2 FYNNEI. CDR3 sequence reads: CASRPIASGTFTDTQYF. CDR3 in DNA: TGTGCCAGCAGACCAATTGCAAGTGGGACTTTCACAGATACGCAGTATTTT.

This clonotype appeared a single time. This chain joins TRBV30 and TRBJ2-1; D not resolved. This CDR3 region has 15 residues. CDR1 is GTSNPN, CDR2 SVGIG, per germline (reference sequence). The V end was cut by 3 bases, the J end by 0 bases, with 12 bases between. The CDR3 DNA reads TGTGCCTGGAGCTCCGGGTTCAGCTCCTACAATGAGCAGTTCTTC. Its translation: CAWSSGFSSYNEQFF.

This clonotype was recorded a few times. A junction boundary mismatches the germline segment, possibly from a read error. The rearrangement uses TRBV6-5 and TRBJ1-2, with 10 bases lining up with TRBD1. The germline gives CDR1 MNHEY, CDR2 SVGAGI. The CDR3 covers 12 residues. CDR3 sequence reads: CASNDRGQGSTF. CDR3 coding DNA: TGTGCCAGCAACGACAGGGGGCAAGGCTCCACCTTC.

This clonotype was counted a few times. This chain joins TRBV15 and TRBJ2-5, with TRBD2 matching over 11 bases. The CDR3 length is 19 residues. Germline-derived CDR1 and CDR2 are LNHNV and YYDKDF (reference sequence). V was pared by 0 bases and J by 2 bases, with 11 bases of the junction left unmatched. CDR3 DNA sequence: TGTGCCACCAGCAGAGATGCGGCTAGCGGGAGGCTGGGTCAAGAGACCCAGTACTTC. Translation: CATSRDAASGRLGQETQYF.

This clonotype was seen ten or more times. One junction end disagrees with the germline gene, perhaps due to a read error. This chain joins TRBV5-1 and TRBJ2-3, with D unclear. CDR3 length equals 13 residues. CDR1 is SGHRS, CDR2 YFSETQ, per germline. DNA for the CDR3: TGTGCCAGCAGCTTAGGGAGCACAGATACGCAGTATTTT. It encodes CASSLGSTDTQYF.

This clonotype was counted a few times. This chain links TRBV6-2 or TRBV6-3 with TRBJ2-1; D is possibly TRBD2 (7 bases). The CDR3 sequence is 17 residues long. V was trimmed by 2 bases and J by 6 bases, leaving 20 bases between them. Germline V gene data show CDR1 as MNHEY and CDR2 as SVGEGT. The CDR3 loop reads CASSYQFGGGEGNEQFF. DNA for the CDR3: TGTGCCAGCAGTTACCAATTTGGGGGGGGCGAGGGCAATGAGCAGTTCTTC.

Notes on this clonotype: The germline gene is not matched at one end of the junction; a read error may be the cause. The gene calls are TRBV4-2 and TRBJ2-2, with TRBD2 matching over 11 bases. Germline V gives CDR1 LGHNA, CDR2 YNFKEQ. CDR3 length: 16 amino acids. This chain's CDR3 is CASSPGGTSGTGELYF. Written as DNA, the CDR3 is TGTGCCAGCAGCCCCGGCGGGACTAGCGGCACCGGGGAGCTGTATTTT.